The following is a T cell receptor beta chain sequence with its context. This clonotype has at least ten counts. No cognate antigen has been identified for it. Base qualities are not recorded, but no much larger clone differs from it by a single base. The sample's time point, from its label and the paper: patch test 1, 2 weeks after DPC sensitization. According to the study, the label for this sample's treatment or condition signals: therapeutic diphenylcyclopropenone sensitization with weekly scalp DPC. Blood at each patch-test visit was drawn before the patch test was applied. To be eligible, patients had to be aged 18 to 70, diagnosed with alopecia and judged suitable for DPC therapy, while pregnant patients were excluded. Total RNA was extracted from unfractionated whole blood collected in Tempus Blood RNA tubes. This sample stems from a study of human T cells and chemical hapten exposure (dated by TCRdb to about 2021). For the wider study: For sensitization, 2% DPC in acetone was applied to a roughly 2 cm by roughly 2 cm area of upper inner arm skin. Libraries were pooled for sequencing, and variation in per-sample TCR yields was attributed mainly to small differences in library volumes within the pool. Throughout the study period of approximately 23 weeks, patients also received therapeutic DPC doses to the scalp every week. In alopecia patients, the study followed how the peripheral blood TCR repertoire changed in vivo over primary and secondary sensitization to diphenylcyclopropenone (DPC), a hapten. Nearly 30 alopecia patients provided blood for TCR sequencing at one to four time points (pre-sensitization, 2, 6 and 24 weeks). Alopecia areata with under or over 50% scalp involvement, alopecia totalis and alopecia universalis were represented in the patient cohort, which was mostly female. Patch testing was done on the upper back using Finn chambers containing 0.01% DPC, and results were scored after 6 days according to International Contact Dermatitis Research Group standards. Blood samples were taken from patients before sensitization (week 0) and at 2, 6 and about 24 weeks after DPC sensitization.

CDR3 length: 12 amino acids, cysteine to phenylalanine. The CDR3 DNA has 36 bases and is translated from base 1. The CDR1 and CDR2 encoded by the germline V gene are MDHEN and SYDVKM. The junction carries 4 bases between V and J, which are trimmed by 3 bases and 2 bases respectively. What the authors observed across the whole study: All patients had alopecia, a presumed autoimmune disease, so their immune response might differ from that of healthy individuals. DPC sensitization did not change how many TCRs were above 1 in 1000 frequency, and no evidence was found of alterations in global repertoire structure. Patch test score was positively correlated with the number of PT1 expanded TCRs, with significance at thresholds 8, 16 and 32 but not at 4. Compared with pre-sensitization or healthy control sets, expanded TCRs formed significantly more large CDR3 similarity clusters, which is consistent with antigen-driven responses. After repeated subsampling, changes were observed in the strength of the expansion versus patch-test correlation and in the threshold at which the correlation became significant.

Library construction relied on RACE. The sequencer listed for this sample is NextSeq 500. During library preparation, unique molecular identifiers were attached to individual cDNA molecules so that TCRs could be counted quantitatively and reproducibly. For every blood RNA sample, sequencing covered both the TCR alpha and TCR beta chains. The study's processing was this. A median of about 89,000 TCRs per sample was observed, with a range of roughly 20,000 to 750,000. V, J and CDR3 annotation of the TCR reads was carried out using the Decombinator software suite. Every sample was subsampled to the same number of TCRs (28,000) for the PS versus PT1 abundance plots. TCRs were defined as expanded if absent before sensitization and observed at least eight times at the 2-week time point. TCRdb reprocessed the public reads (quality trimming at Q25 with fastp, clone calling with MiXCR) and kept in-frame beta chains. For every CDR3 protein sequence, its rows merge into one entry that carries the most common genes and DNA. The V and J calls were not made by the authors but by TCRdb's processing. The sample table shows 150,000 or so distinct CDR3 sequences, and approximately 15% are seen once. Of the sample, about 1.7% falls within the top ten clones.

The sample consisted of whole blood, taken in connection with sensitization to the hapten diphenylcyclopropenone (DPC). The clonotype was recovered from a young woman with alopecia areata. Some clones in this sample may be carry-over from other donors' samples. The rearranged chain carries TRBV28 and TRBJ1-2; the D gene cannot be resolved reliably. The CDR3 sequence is CASSFRNYGYTF. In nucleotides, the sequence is TGTGCCAGCAGTTTTAGGAACTATGGCTACACCTTC.